This entry lists 32 T cell receptor beta chains sequenced from one sample in a study of CD8+ T cells in alopecia areata. RNA was isolated and reverse transcribed to cDNA, the sequencing template. The protocol was immunoSEQ multiplex PCR, while the TCRdb copy is restricted to in-frame clones and leaves out a portion. The repertoire holds 150,000 or so clones, with about 60% as singletons. The input for sequencing was CD4+ T cells sorted from blood, taken at week 0. All receptors come from a human donor with alopecia areata.

J is TRBJ2-5 and V is TRBV7-2, with 8 bases aligning to TRBD2. V lost 5 bases and J lost 4; bases outside the gene matches: 6. The germline V gene encodes CDR1 SGHTA and CDR2 FQGNSA. The length of the CDR3 is 14 residues. The DNA of the CDR3 is TGTGCCAGCAGCGACGGGGGGGCCGGAGAGACCCAGTACTTC. Protein sequence: CASSDGGAGETQYF.

This clone was counted between two and nine times. The genes are TRBV25-1 and TRBJ1-1, with D maybe TRBD1 (5 bases). Germline V CDR1 and CDR2: MGHDK, SYGVNS. Trimming cost V 8 bases and J 5 bases, with 15 bases left between them. The CDR3 sequence is 13 residues long. CDR3 DNA: TGTGCCAGCGGGGGGACGGGGAGGACTGAAGCTTTCTTT. Protein: CASGGTGRTEAFF.

The V gene is TRBV10-3, the J gene TRBJ1-5; D perhaps matches TRBD1 (5 bases). Germline V gene lookup returns CDR1 ENHRY and CDR2 SYGVKD. Trimming removed 4 bases from V and 5 bases from J, with 9 bases in between. This CDR3 spans 13 amino acids. CDR3 in amino acids: CAISAGSDQPQHF. CDR3 nucleotides: TGTGCCATCAGTGCAGGGTCTGATCAGCCCCAGCATTTT.

V gene TRBV29-1 combines with J gene TRBJ1-2, with 7 bases matching TRBD1. After removal of 1 base from V and 6 bases from J, the junction contained 14 bases not matched to a gene. CDR1 SQVTM and CDR2 ANQGSEA come from the germline V gene. The CDR3 has 16 residues. The CDR3 spells CSVEARPSTGRNGYTF. The CDR3 DNA sequence: TGCAGCGTTGAAGCCCGGCCTTCGACAGGGAGGAATGGCTACACCTTC.

The chain links TRBV27 to TRBJ1-1, with D perhaps TRBD1 (5 bases). The germline V gene encodes CDR1 MNHEY and CDR2 SMNVEV (reference sequence). The CDR3 is 15 residues long. Deletions cut 1 base from V and 4 bases from J, with 13 bases between. The CDR3 loop reads CASSLFGGQSTEAFF. The CDR3 DNA reads as TGTGCCAGCAGTTTATTCGGGGGTCAGAGCACTGAAGCTTTCTTT.

This clone appeared a few times. V gene TRBV25-1 combines with J gene TRBJ2-5, with 7 bases fitting TRBD1. Per the germline V gene, CDR1 is MGHDK and CDR2 is SYGVNS. Trimming took 4 bases from V and 5 from J; bases not matched to a gene: 13. CDR3 length: 16 amino acids. The CDR3 loop is CASSAFIGGSSETQYF. CDR3 DNA sequence: TGTGCCAGCAGTGCCTTTATAGGGGGCTCGAGTGAGACCCAGTACTTC.

On this clone: In the same sample, other DNA sequences code for this CDR3. The CDR3 region has the DNA TGCGCCAGCAGCTTGGAACCTAGCACAGATACGCAGTATTTT. Amino acids: CASSLEPSTDTQYF. The rearrangement joins TRBV5-1 to TRBJ2-3; no reliable D call. Germline CDR1 reads SGHRS; CDR2 reads YFSETQ. This CDR3 spans 14 amino acids. V dropped 0 bases and J dropped 0 bases, with 5 bases sitting between them. Combining the CDR3 with reference TRBV5-1 and TRBJ2-3 gives the whole variable domain KAGVTQTPRYLIKTRGQQVTLSCSPISGHRSVSWYQQTPGQGLQFLFEYFSETQRNKGNFPGRFSGRQFSNSRSEMNVSTLELGDSALYLCASSLEPSTDTQYFGPGTRLTVL.

This chain uses TRBV6-6 with TRBJ2-3; no clear D gene. Per germline, CDR1 MNHNY and CDR2 SVGAGI (reference sequence). The CDR3 loop spans 13 amino acids. V shed 2 bases and J shed 1 base, with 4 bases lying between them. The CDR3 spells CASSYLGTDTQYF. The DNA for the CDR3 is TGTGCCAGCAGTTACCTGGGCACAGATACGCAGTATTTT.

The gene calls are TRBV30 and TRBJ2-5, with D maybe TRBD2 (6 bases). Germline V gives CDR1 GTSNPN, CDR2 SVGIG (reference sequence). This CDR3 is 13 amino acids long. Trimming left V 4 bases short and J 2 bases short, with 11 bases between. CDR3 sequence (DNA): TGTGCCTGGATTCGGCGGGAACAAGAGACCCAGTACTTC. It translates to CAWIRREQETQYF. Full variable domain (outside the CDR3, taken from reference TRBV30 and TRBJ2-5): SQTIHQWPATLVQPVGSPLSLECTVEGTSNPNLYWYRQAAGRGLQLLFYSVGIGQISSEVPQNLSASRPQDRQFILSSKKLLLSDSGFYLCAWIRREQETQYFGPGTRLLVL.

The chain employs TRBV30 and TRBJ2-3; D might be TRBD1 (6 bases). The CDR3 loop spans 14 amino acids. The ends were cut back, 4 bases at V and 2 bases at J, with 13 bases in the middle. Germline V gene sequence: CDR1 GTSNPN, CDR2 SVGIG (reference sequence). CDR3 sequence (DNA): TGTGCCTGGACCCAGACAGGTATCACAGATACGCAGTATTTT. It translates to CAWTQTGITDTQYF.

V gene TRBV18 combines with J gene TRBJ1-5, with D tentatively TRBD1 (6 bases). V was cut by 3 bases and J by 6 bases, with 15 bases left in between. The length of the CDR3 is 15 residues. In germline, CDR1 is KGHSH, CDR2 LQKENI. The CDR3 DNA is TGTGCCAGCTCACCGGGTTCACAGGGTACTCAGCCCCAGCATTTT. It specifies CASSPGSQGTQPQHF.

On this clone itself: Other DNA sequences of this sample code for an identical CDR3. The chain carries TRBV5-4 and TRBJ2-6; a weak D match, TRBD2 (5 bases). V lost 0 bases to trimming and J lost 0 bases, with 7 bases between them. The CDR3 is 16 residues long. Germline-derived CDR1 and CDR2 are SGHNT and YYREEE (reference sequence). As DNA, the CDR3 is TGTGCCAGCAGCTTGGGAGGGAACTCTGGGGCCAACGTCCTGACTTTC. Protein product: CASSLGGNSGANVLTF.

The V gene is TRBV7-2, the J gene TRBJ2-7; 7 nucleotides align to TRBD1. This CDR3 comprises 13 residues. Germline CDR1 SGHTA, CDR2 FQGNSA. The trim removed 4 bases at V and 3 bases at J, leaving 3 bases unmatched. CDR3 in DNA: TGTGCCAGCAGCTCGGGACAGATCTACGAGCAGTACTTC. Translating gives CASSSGQIYEQYF.

Concerning this clone: This sample also contains other DNA sequences that code for the same CDR3. The chain couples TRBV30 to TRBJ2-5, with D possibly matching TRBD2 (6 bases). In germline, CDR1 is GTSNPN, CDR2 SVGIG (reference sequence). V lost 2 bases and J 2 bases, leaving 9 bases between the germline ends. The CDR3 runs 13 residues. In DNA form, the CDR3 reads TGTGCCTGGAGTCCGGGACTGCAAGAGACCCAGTACTTC. Translation: CAWSPGLQETQYF.

The J gene is TRBJ2-1, the V gene TRBV2; D ambiguous. This CDR3 contains 10 residues. Germline lookup yields CDR1 SNHLY and CDR2 FYNNEI. V was shortened by 2 bases and J by 10 bases, with 3 bases between the two germline ends. The CDR3 loop is CASSEQEQFF. The CDR3 DNA reads as TGTGCCAGCAGTGAACAGGAGCAGTTCTTC.

This rearrangement joins TRBV4-3 to TRBJ2-1; 7 bases line up with TRBD2. The length of the CDR3 is 15 residues. The germline CDR1 and CDR2 sequences are LGHNA and YSLEER. J gave up 9 bases and V 0 bases, and 8 bases lay outside the gene matches. The CDR3 DNA reads TGCGCCAGCAGCCAAGATCAGGGAGGGCATGTTGAGCAGTTCTTC. Protein: CASSQDQGGHVEQFF.

The V gene is TRBV18, the J gene TRBJ2-5; tentative D call: TRBD2 (6 bases). Between the trimmed V and J ends, which lost 0 bases and 5 bases, there was a span of 13 bases. The germline gives CDR1 KGHSH, CDR2 LQKENI. This CDR3 region has 15 residues. The CDR3, as DNA: TGTGCCAGCTCACCACCCCCCGGGGGTATGGAGACCCAGTACTTC. Translation gives CASSPPPGGMETQYF.

V usage is TRBV4-2 and J usage is TRBJ1-2; weak D call: TRBD1 (5 bases). V lost 4 bases to trimming and J lost 2 bases, with 11 bases between them. Germline V gene sequence: CDR1 LGHNA, CDR2 YNFKEQ. There are 14 residues in the CDR3. The CDR3 DNA reads as TGTGCCAGCAGCCGCGAGACAGTGAACTATGGCTACACCTTC. It translates to CASSRETVNYGYTF.

This chain links TRBV6-5 with TRBJ2-1; unclear D gene. The CDR3 is 13 amino acids. V was clipped by 2 bases and J by 7 bases, with 9 bases between them. From germline, CDR1 is MNHEY and CDR2 SVGAGI. As DNA, the CDR3 is TGTGCCAGCAGTTACCGGGCGAAGAATGAGCAGTTCTTC. Translated, it gives CASSYRAKNEQFF.

This sequence joins TRBV6-5 and TRBJ1-4, with D perhaps TRBD1 (5 bases). The germline CDR1 and CDR2 sequences are MNHEY and SVGAGI. Trimming removed 0 bases at V and 6 bases at J, with 11 bases between. The CDR3 sequence is 15 residues long. CDR3 in DNA: TGTGCCAGCAGTTACTCGGGGGGGTCGTATGAAAAACTGTTTTTT. Translating gives CASSYSGGSYEKLFF.

The rearrangement links TRBV5-1 to TRBJ2-1, with D possibly called TRBD1 or TRBD2 (5 bases each). The CDR3 has 15 amino acids. Looked up from germline, CDR1 is SGHRS and CDR2 is YFSETQ. V was cut by 4 bases and J by 4 bases, with 15 bases left in between. The CDR3 DNA follows: TGCGCCAGCAGCACAACCGGGACCCTATACAATGAGCAGTTCTTC. This encodes CASSTTGTLYNEQFF.

The chain carries TRBV7-8 and TRBJ1-1, with D unresolved. CDR3 length equals 13 residues. V lost 4 bases, J lost 4 bases, and 10 bases lay in between. The germline V gene has CDR1 SGHVS and CDR2 FQNEAQ. CDR3 DNA sequence: TGTGCCAGCAGCTACCTCCGGCCCACTGAAGCTTTCTTT. Its protein product is CASSYLRPTEAFF.

This clone came up many times. The chain joins TRBV19 to TRBJ2-1, with D uncertain. The CDR3 covers 14 residues. Germline V gene data show CDR1 as LNHDA and CDR2 as SQIVND (reference sequence). Deletions cut 3 bases from V and 0 bases from J, with 6 bases between. CDR3: CASSIRRSYNEQFF. In DNA form, the CDR3 reads TGTGCCAGTAGTATTAGACGCTCCTACAATGAGCAGTTCTTC. Together with reference TRBV19 and TRBJ2-1, the CDR3 gives the full variable domain: DGGITQSPKYLFRKEGQNVTLSCEQNLNHDAMYWYRQDPGQGLRLIYYSQIVNDFQKGDIAEGYSVSREKKESFPLTVTSAQKNPTAFYLCASSIRRSYNEQFFGPGTRLTVL.

This clone was picked up a small number of times. The chain joins TRBV30 to TRBJ1-5; no firm D call. V lost 1 base to trimming and J lost 4 bases, with 8 bases between them. Germline values: CDR1 GTSNPN, CDR2 SVGIG (reference sequence). This CDR3 region has 13 residues. The CDR3: CAWSGSDNQPQHF. CDR3 DNA: TGTGCCTGGAGTGGGTCGGATAATCAGCCCCAGCATTTT.

The chain couples TRBV4-1 to TRBJ2-3; D is perhaps TRBD2 (6 bases). Germline V gene sequence: CDR1 MGHRA, CDR2 YSYEKL. This CDR3 has 15 amino acids. Trimming stripped 1 base from V and 1 base from J, with 9 bases between. DNA of the CDR3: TGCGCCAGCAGCCAAGTCTCGGGGGGCACAGATACGCAGTATTTT. Protein product: CASSQVSGGTDTQYF.

This clone was observed a few times. V usage is TRBV5-1 and J usage is TRBJ2-5; D is ambiguous. The CDR3 length is 15 residues. Germline values: CDR1 SGHRS, CDR2 YFSETQ. V lost 4 bases and J lost 3, with 16 bases in between. The CDR3 DNA follows: TGCGCCAGCAGCCCCCAGGCAGCTGGTAAAGAGACCCAGTACTTC. This codes for CASSPQAAGKETQYF.

The chain is built from TRBV5-1 and TRBJ2-7; D possibly matches TRBD1 or TRBD2 (5 bases each). CDR3 length: 13 amino acids. Germline V gene lookup returns CDR1 SGHRS and CDR2 YFSETQ. V was cut by 5 bases and J by 0 bases, with 9 bases left in between. The CDR3 loop reads CASSRDPSYEQYF. The CDR3 nucleotides read TGCGCCAGCAGTCGGGACCCCTCCTACGAGCAGTACTTC.

The chain has TRBV5-1 and TRBJ2-2; possibly TRBD1 or TRBD2 for D (5 bases each). From germline, CDR1 is SGHRS and CDR2 YFSETQ. Trimming pared 5 bases from V and 7 bases from J, leaving 15 bases between. The length of the CDR3 is 14 residues. DNA for the CDR3: TGCGCCAGCAGTACCAGGGTGAGGGACGGGGAGCTGTTTTTT. It is translated as CASSTRVRDGELFF.

This rearrangement joins TRBV29-1 to TRBJ1-2; the D gene is possibly TRBD1 (6 bases). Germline-derived CDR1 and CDR2 are SQVTM and ANQGSEA. V was trimmed by 7 bases and J by 8 bases, leaving 14 bases between them. There are 11 residues in the CDR3. CDR3 in DNA: TGCAGCGCCCGACAGGATAGGGGCTACACCTTC. Amino acids: CSARQDRGYTF.

The chain recombines TRBV6-5 with TRBJ1-2; tentative D call: TRBD1 (6 bases). The CDR3 totals 15 residues. Germline-derived CDR1 and CDR2 are MNHEY and SVGAGI. V dropped 6 bases and J dropped 3 bases, with 17 bases sitting between them. CDR3 sequence: CASRVGGRRDYGYTF. The CDR3 coding sequence is TGTGCCAGCAGGGTCGGGGGGCGCCGTGACTATGGCTACACCTTC.

The J gene is TRBJ2-7, the V gene TRBV30; D tentatively reads TRBD1 or TRBD2 (5 bases each). The ends were cut back, 1 base at V and 6 bases at J, with 13 bases in the middle. This CDR3 has 13 amino acids. CDR1 is GTSNPN and CDR2 is SVGIG in the germline V gene (reference sequence). The CDR3 DNA is TGTGCCTGGAGTGCCCAGGGAGTAAGCGAGCAGTACTTC. This encodes CAWSAQGVSEQYF.

The V call is TRBV4-2, the J call TRBJ2-2; the D call may be TRBD1 or TRBD2 (6 bases each). Trimming removed 4 bases at V and 9 bases at J, with 24 bases between. The germline V gene encodes CDR1 LGHNA and CDR2 YNFKEQ. CDR3 length equals 17 residues. The CDR3 DNA sequence: TGTGCCAGCAGCCCCATAGCCCGCCAAGGGGGGTCCCGGGAGCTGTTTTTT. Protein product: CASSPIARQGGSRELFF.